The clone carrying this T cell receptor (beta chain) was observed at least ten times. Its specificity is not known. A read error may account for a junction end that differs from germline. This CDR3 is built from 11 residues. The sample originates from a study of blood T cells in healthy people across ages. Study conclusions and caveats: In older individuals, TCR beta diversity per million T cells was lower, falling roughly linearly with age.

With a J-beta primer mix and a sample-barcoded 5' primer, a second PCR ran 7 to 11 cycles. TCRdb itself ran the 5' RACE reads through MiXCR, one entry per CDR3 protein. The data show just over 800,000 distinct CDR3 sequences, around 62% seen once. This TCR came from a man in his thirties or forties in good health. The J gene is TRBJ2-5, the V gene TRBV12-3 or TRBV12-4; D is unclear. The specimen sequenced was blood. The CDR3 reads CASSLVETQYF. CDR3 bases: TGTGCCAGCAGCTTAGTGGAGACCCAGTACTTC.